This paragraph covers one T cell receptor beta chain sequence. Its cognate antigen is unknown. The data belong to a study of OX40 agonist ivuxolimab in advanced cancers. Study context: Patients were treated with intravenous ivuxolimab, dosed at 0.01 to 10 mg/kg and infused every 2 weeks. General study findings and limits: Antigen specificity remained undetermined for the expanded peripheral T cells. CD8+ T cells (on average) carried more expanded clones than CD4+ T cells. Partial responders at 0.1-3.0 mg/kg showed near-lowest clonal expansion.

Germline CDR1 and CDR2: ENHRY and SYGVKD. Trimming shortened V by 3 bases and J by 8 bases, and 11 bases separated the two germline ends. The CDR3 runs to 13 residues. Assay: immunoSEQ multiplex PCR; the TCRdb copy retains only in-frame clones and omits some. Altogether about 64,000 clones are present, about 90% being singletons, with the ten largest covering about 4.8%. The sample consisted of CD4+ or CD8+ T cells sorted from blood, taken in a trial of the OX40 agonist ivuxolimab. V is TRBV10-3 and J is TRBJ1-5; no clear D. The sequence was collected from an adult with an advanced solid tumor such as melanoma, head and neck, liver or kidney cancer. The chain's CDR3 is CAISDIKGEPQHF. The DNA of the CDR3 is TGTGCCATCAGTGATATAAAGGGAGAGCCCCAGCATTTT.